The source of this T cell receptor (beta chain) is a study of T cell changes during pregnancy in multiple sclerosis. The assay was immunoSEQ multiplex PCR, and TCRdb's table has in-frame clones only and misses some. Counted here are 15,000 to 20,000 clones, 75% to 90% occurring once; the ten biggest clones make up roughly 14%. CDR1 is SGDLS, CDR2 YYNGEE, per germline. The ends lost 0 bases at V and 0 bases at J; junction bases unmatched: 0. The CDR3 has 14 amino acids. Specimen: CD8+ T cells from peripheral blood mononuclear cells, collected in the third trimester of pregnancy. This chain joins TRBV9 and TRBJ2-7; 7 bases are a match to TRBD2. This clonotype was sampled from a female donor in good health, enrolled as a control in a pregnancy study. This CDR3 is CASSVVAGSYEQYF. The CDR3 region has the DNA TGTGCCAGCAGCGTAGTAGCGGGCTCCTACGAGCAGTACTTC.